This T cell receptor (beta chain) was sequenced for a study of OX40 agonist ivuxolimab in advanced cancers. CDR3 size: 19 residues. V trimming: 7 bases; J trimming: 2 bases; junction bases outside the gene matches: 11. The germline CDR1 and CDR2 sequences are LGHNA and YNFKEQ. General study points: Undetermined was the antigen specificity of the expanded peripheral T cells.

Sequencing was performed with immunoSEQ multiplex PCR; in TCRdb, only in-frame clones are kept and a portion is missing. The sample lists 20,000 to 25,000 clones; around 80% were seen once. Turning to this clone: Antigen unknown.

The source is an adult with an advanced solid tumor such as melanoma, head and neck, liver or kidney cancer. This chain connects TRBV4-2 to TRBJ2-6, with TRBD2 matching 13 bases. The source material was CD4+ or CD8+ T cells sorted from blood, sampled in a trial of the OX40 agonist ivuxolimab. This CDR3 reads CASNYLGLAGVTGANVLTF. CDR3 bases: TGTGCCAGCAACTATCTAGGACTAGCGGGAGTAACTGGGGCCAACGTCCTGACTTTC.